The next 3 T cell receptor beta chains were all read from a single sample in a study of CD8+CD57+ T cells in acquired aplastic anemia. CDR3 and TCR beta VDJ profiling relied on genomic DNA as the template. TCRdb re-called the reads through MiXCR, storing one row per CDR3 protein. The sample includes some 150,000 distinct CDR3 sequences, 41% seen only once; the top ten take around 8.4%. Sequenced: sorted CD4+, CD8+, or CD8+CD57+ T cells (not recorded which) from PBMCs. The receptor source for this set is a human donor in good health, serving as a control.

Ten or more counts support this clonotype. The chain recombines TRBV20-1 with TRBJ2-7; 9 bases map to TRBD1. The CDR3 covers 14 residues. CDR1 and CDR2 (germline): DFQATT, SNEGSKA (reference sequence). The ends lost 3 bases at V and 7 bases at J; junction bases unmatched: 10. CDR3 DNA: TGCAGTGCTAGTGGGCCACAGGGGGCGCGGGAGCAGTACTTC. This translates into CSASGPQGAREQYF.

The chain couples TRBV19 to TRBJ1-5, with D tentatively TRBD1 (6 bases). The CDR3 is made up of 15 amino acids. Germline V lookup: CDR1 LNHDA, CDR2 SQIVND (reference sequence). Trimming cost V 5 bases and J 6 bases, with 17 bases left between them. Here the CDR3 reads CASSFGRGGSQPQHF. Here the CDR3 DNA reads TGTGCCAGTAGTTTTGGCCGGGGGGGCTCTCAGCCCCAGCATTTT.

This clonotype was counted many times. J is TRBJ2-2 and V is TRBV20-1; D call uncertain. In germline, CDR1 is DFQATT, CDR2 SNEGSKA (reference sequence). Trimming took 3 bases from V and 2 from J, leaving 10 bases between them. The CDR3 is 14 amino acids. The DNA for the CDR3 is TGCAGTGCTAGCCCACGGTCTAACACCGGGGAGCTGTTTTTT. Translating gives CSASPRSNTGELFF.